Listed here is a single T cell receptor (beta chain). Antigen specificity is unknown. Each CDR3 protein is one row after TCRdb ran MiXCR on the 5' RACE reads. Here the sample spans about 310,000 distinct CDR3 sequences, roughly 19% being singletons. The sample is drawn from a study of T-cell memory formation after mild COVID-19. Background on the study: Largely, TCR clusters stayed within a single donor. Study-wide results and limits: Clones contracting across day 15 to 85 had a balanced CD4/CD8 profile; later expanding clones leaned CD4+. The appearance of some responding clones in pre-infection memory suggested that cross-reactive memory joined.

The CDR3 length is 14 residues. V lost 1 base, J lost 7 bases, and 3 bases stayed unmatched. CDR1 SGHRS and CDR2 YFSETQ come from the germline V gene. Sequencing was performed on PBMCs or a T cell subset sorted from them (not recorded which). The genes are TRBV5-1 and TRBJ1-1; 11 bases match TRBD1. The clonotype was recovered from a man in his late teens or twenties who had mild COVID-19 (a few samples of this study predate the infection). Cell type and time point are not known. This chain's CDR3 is CASSLRTGGGEAFF. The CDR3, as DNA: TGCGCCAGCAGCTTGAGGACAGGGGGCGGTGAAGCTTTCTTT.